This T cell receptor beta chain comes out of a study of cytomegalovirus exposure and HLA in healthy donors. The primer mix had 60 Vbeta and 13 Jbeta primers. Some clones are missing from TCRdb's copy, which holds only in-frame ones; the method was immunoSEQ multiplex PCR. Here the sample spans 100,000 to 150,000 clones, about 68% being singletons. The V gene end was trimmed by 5 bases and the J gene end by 1 base; junction bases not matched to a gene: 12. The CDR3 sequence is 17 residues long. Germline V gene lookup returns CDR1 SGHTA and CDR2 FQGNSA. This clone was picked up one time. The specimen sequenced was PBMCs. The chain has TRBV7-2 and TRBJ1-2, with 8 bases identical to TRBD1. The receptor was isolated from a woman aged 45-60 years in good health and CMV-seropositive. The CDR3 DNA reads as TGTGCCAGCAGCCCCGGGACAGGAGGCAACCTTAACTATGGCTACACCTTC. Protein product: CASSPGTGGNLNYGYTF.